A selection of T cell receptor beta chains follows, all from one sample in a study of Ad26.COV2.S vaccination and SARS-CoV-2 variants. Produced via immunoSEQ multiplex PCR; TCRdb's table is partial and in-frame only. In the table there are 350,000 to 400,000 clones, about 85% of which are singletons. The specimen comprised peripheral blood, sampled in a trial of Ad26.COV2.S vaccine versus placebo. These receptors all come from a person aged 18-65 years who received the Ad26.COV2.S COVID-19 vaccine or a placebo. Both conserved end residues are trimmed from each CDR3.

j_gene,v_gene,CDR3aa
TRBJ1-5,TRBV2,ASGGQLVMSMDNQPQH
TRBJ2-7,TRBV5-4,ASSRAGGTLSYEQY
TRBJ1-3,TRBV7-7,ASSIGPEGNTIY
TRBJ2-1,TRBV5-8,ASSDEGTGGSVTNEQF
TRBJ2-7,TRBV4-1,ASSQGLGGGGNEQY
TRBJ2-2,TRBV2,ASSVALVGELF
TRBJ2-5,TRBV5-1,ASSLVGGTETQY
TRBJ2-3,TRBV5-4,ASSLGTTQDTQY
TRBJ2-1,TRBV2,ASILDRGNEQF
TRBJ2-2,TRBV7-2,ASSLAGALTGELF
TRBJ2-1,TRBV9,ASSVTGAGVYNEQF
TRBJ1-4,TRBV5-6,ASSFGEKLF
TRBJ1-2,TRBV7-2,ASSLEQGNYGYT
TRBJ2-7,TRBV27,ASSTGQGHRY
TRBJ2-7,TRBV12-3/TRBV12-4,ASSLVLYEQY
TRBJ2-3,TRBV29-1,SVVKGWGQGNTYTDTQY
TRBJ1-2,TRBV4-3,ASSQGRRAIANYGYT
TRBJ1-1,TRBV19,ASSIPTRPLAF
TRBJ2-2,TRBV11-3,ASSLVGFTGELF
TRBJ1-2,TRBV7-9,ASSLSANYGYT
TRBJ2-4,TRBV29-1,SVEDPGGSPY
TRBJ1-6,TRBV4-3,ASSQESGGSPLH
TRBJ1-1,TRBV19,ASSWTGKAF